This T cell receptor (beta chain) was documented in a study of monozygotic twins with cystic fibrosis. Background on the study: Library input was 2.5 to 3.5 micrograms of fragmented DNA, with approximately 14 PCR cycles.

The CDR3 is 16 residues long. Germline V CDR1 and CDR2: LNHDA, SQIVND (reference sequence). V was clipped by 2 bases and J by 1 base, with 14 bases between them. Study-wide points: Nucleotide-identical clonotype sharing was significantly higher within monozygotic CF twin pairs than between unrelated CF individuals. Median Simpson clonality of about 0.01 suggested naive T cells predominated. J usage was most co-twin-similar in 8 of 16 pairs, V in 13.

Clones were sequenced by immunoSEQ multiplex PCR, and TCRdb holds only the in-frame ones, with some missing. The data contain roughly 4,800 clones, roughly 97% of them singletons. Points on this clone: What it binds is not known.

The source of this sequence is a boy aged 2 to 9 with cystic fibrosis. The sample taken for sequencing was blood. The chain carries TRBV19 and TRBJ1-1; D possibly corresponds to TRBD1 (6 bases). CDR3 in DNA: TGTGCCAGTAGTATAAGGGACAAGGGGAAGAACACTGAAGCTTTCTTT. It encodes CASSIRDKGKNTEAFF.